A selection of T cell receptor beta chains follows, all from one sample in a study of T cells in Graves' hyperthyroidism and ophthalmopathy. TCRdb reanalysed the multiplex PCR reads using MiXCR and keeps one entry per CDR3 protein. Among hundreds of thousands of distinct CDR3 sequences listed, around a third were seen once. Sequences were obtained from blood. These receptors were obtained from a middle-aged woman with Graves' hyperthyroidism. CDR3s include the opening cysteine and the closing phenylalanine or tryptophan. The D gene is left open where the match is weak. Size is stated for part of the rows, as once, few or many counts, or as a class when the clone is expanded.

v_call: TRBV13
j_call: TRBJ1-2
d_call: -
clone_size: -
cdr3_length: 14
cdr3_aa: CAGSGGAVDYGYTF
cdr3_nt: TGTGCCGGCTCGGGGGGGGCGGTGGACTATGGCTACACCTTC

v_call: TRBV29-1
j_call: TRBJ1-1
d_call: -
clone_size: -
cdr3_length: 10
cdr3_aa: CSVEAEKGFF
cdr3_nt: TGCAGCGTAGAAGCGGAGAAAGGTTTCTTT

v_call: TRBV14
j_call: TRBJ1-1
d_call: -
clone_size: many
cdr3_length: 16
cdr3_aa: CASSQRWAGMNTEAFF
cdr3_nt: TGTGCCAGCAGCCAAAGGTGGGCAGGGATGAACACTGAAGCTTTCTTT

v_call: TRBV15
j_call: TRBJ1-2
d_call: -
clone_size: many
cdr3_length: 17
cdr3_aa: CATSRDRLEGSFDGYTF
cdr3_nt: TGTGCCACCAGCAGAGATCGCCTGGAGGGGAGTTTTGATGGCTACACCTTC

v_call: TRBV7-2
j_call: TRBJ2-5
d_call: -
clone_size: many
cdr3_length: 15
cdr3_aa: CASSFGGWYQETQYF
cdr3_nt: TGTGCCAGCAGCTTCGGGGGCTGGTACCAAGAGACCCAGTACTTC

v_call: TRBV7-9
j_call: TRBJ2-7
d_call: -
clone_size: -
cdr3_length: 14
cdr3_aa: CASSLGWTAYEQYF
cdr3_nt: TGTGCCAGCAGCTTGGGCTGGACCGCCTACGAGCAGTACTTC

v_call: TRBV13
j_call: TRBJ2-5
d_call: -
clone_size: -
cdr3_length: 14
cdr3_aa: CASKIRDPWETQYF
cdr3_nt: TGTGCCAGCAAGATCCGGGACCCTTGGGAGACCCAGTACTTC

v_call: TRBV10-3
j_call: TRBJ2-3
d_call: TRBD1
clone_size: -
cdr3_length: 15
cdr3_aa: CAISNQGVRTDTQYF
cdr3_nt: TGTGCCATCAGTAACCAGGGGGTTAGGACAGATACGCAGTATTTT

v_call: TRBV6-2/TRBV6-3
j_call: TRBJ1-6
d_call: -
clone_size: many
cdr3_length: 15
cdr3_aa: CASSYAQARNSPLHF
cdr3_nt: TGTGCCAGCAGTTACGCACAGGCTCGCAATTCACCCCTCCACTTT

v_call: TRBV11-2
j_call: TRBJ2-5
d_call: -
clone_size: many
cdr3_length: 15
cdr3_aa: CASSLGSSIPETQYF
cdr3_nt: TGTGCCAGCAGCTTGGGTAGCTCGATTCCAGAGACCCAGTACTTC

v_call: TRBV4-1
j_call: TRBJ1-4
d_call: -
clone_size: few
cdr3_length: 16
cdr3_aa: CASSQDVGSRGEKLFF
cdr3_nt: TGCGCCAGCAGCCAAGATGTCGGCTCCCGGGGTGAAAAACTGTTTTTT

v_call: TRBV20-1
j_call: TRBJ1-6
d_call: -
clone_size: many
cdr3_length: 15
cdr3_aa: CSARGDGTSNSPLHF
cdr3_nt: TGCAGTGCTAGAGGTGACGGGACGTCCAATTCACCCCTCCACTTT

v_call: TRBV24-1
j_call: TRBJ1-5
d_call: -
clone_size: -
cdr3_length: 15
cdr3_aa: CATSDRDGSNQPQHF
cdr3_nt: TGTGCCACCAGTGACCGGGACGGTAGCAATCAGCCCCAGCATTTT

v_call: TRBV10-3
j_call: TRBJ2-5
d_call: -
clone_size: -
cdr3_length: 12
cdr3_aa: CAINGAGETQYF
cdr3_nt: TGTGCCATCAACGGCGCAGGGGAGACCCAGTACTTC

v_call: TRBV19
j_call: TRBJ1-6
d_call: -
clone_size: -
cdr3_length: 14
cdr3_aa: CASSPRDGDSPLHF
cdr3_nt: TGTGCCAGTAGTCCCCGGGACGGTGATTCACCCCTCCACTTT

v_call: TRBV20-1
j_call: TRBJ1-5
d_call: TRBD1
clone_size: many
cdr3_length: 13
cdr3_aa: CSAKFRDSQPQHF
cdr3_nt: TGCAGTGCTAAATTCCGGGACAGTCAGCCCCAGCATTTT

v_call: TRBV29-1
j_call: TRBJ2-5
d_call: -
clone_size: many
cdr3_length: 12
cdr3_aa: CSVWTVGETQYF
cdr3_nt: TGCAGCGTTTGGACAGTGGGGGAGACCCAGTACTTC

v_call: TRBV25-1
j_call: TRBJ1-4
d_call: -
clone_size: many
cdr3_length: 16
cdr3_aa: CASSELGQGTYEKLFF
cdr3_nt: TGTGCCAGCAGTGAATTAGGGCAGGGGACCTATGAAAAACTGTTTTTT

v_call: TRBV20-1
j_call: TRBJ2-7
d_call: -
clone_size: -
cdr3_length: 13
cdr3_aa: CSVRGAGTYEQYF
cdr3_nt: TGCAGTGTCAGAGGGGCTGGGACCTACGAGCAGTACTTC

v_call: TRBV6-1
j_call: TRBJ2-2
d_call: -
clone_size: few
cdr3_length: 18
cdr3_aa: CASTNRGGRGANTGELFF
cdr3_nt: TGTGCCAGCACCAACCGAGGGGGGCGCGGAGCGAACACCGGGGAGCTGTTTTTT

v_call: TRBV19
j_call: TRBJ2-1
d_call: TRBD2
clone_size: -
cdr3_length: 17
cdr3_aa: CASSTPPYSGATNEQFF
cdr3_nt: TGTGCCAGTAGTACACCACCTTATAGCGGGGCGACCAATGAGCAGTTCTTC

v_call: TRBV10-3
j_call: TRBJ1-2
d_call: -
clone_size: -
cdr3_length: 12
cdr3_aa: CASSFSGDDYTF
cdr3_nt: TGTGCCAGCAGTTTTTCAGGGGATGACTACACCTTC

v_call: TRBV29-1
j_call: TRBJ2-7
d_call: TRBD1
clone_size: many
cdr3_length: 15
cdr3_aa: CSVEGGGQGLYEQYF
cdr3_nt: TGCAGCGTTGAAGGCGGGGGACAGGGTCTCTACGAGCAGTACTTC

v_call: TRBV20-1
j_call: TRBJ2-5
d_call: TRBD2
clone_size: many
cdr3_length: 14
cdr3_aa: CSANGLAGGETQYF
cdr3_nt: TGCAGTGCGAACGGACTAGCGGGGGGGGAGACCCAGTACTTC

v_call: TRBV7-9
j_call: TRBJ1-1
d_call: -
clone_size: few
cdr3_length: 13
cdr3_aa: CASSRSGDTEAFF
cdr3_nt: TGTGCCAGCAGTCGTTCGGGGGACACTGAAGCTTTCTTT

v_call: TRBV6-1
j_call: TRBJ1-5
d_call: -
clone_size: -
cdr3_length: 15
cdr3_aa: CASSEGYNSNQPQHF
cdr3_nt: TGTGCCAGCAGTGAAGGGTACAATAGCAATCAGCCCCAGCATTTT

v_call: TRBV10-1
j_call: TRBJ1-1
d_call: -
clone_size: -
cdr3_length: 13
cdr3_aa: CARGHTQNTEAFF
cdr3_nt: TGCGCCAGGGGACACACCCAGAACACTGAAGCTTTCTTT

v_call: TRBV6-5
j_call: TRBJ2-5
d_call: -
clone_size: few
cdr3_length: 12
cdr3_aa: CASSFGKETQYF
cdr3_nt: TGTGCCAGCAGTTTTGGCAAGGAGACCCAGTACTTC

v_call: TRBV20-1
j_call: TRBJ2-5
d_call: -
clone_size: many
cdr3_length: 12
cdr3_aa: CSAKGGEETQYF
cdr3_nt: TGCAGTGCCAAGGGGGGGGAAGAGACCCAGTACTTC

v_call: TRBV4-3
j_call: TRBJ2-5
d_call: -
clone_size: -
cdr3_length: 12
cdr3_aa: CASSQNSQTQYF
cdr3_nt: TGCGCCAGCAGCCAAAATAGCCAGACCCAGTACTTC

v_call: TRBV7-8
j_call: TRBJ1-2
d_call: -
clone_size: few
cdr3_length: 15
cdr3_aa: CASSPPDGSHYGYTF
cdr3_nt: TGTGCCAGCTCACCACCGGACGGGTCGCACTATGGCTACACCTTC

v_call: TRBV11-2
j_call: TRBJ2-7
d_call: TRBD1
clone_size: -
cdr3_length: 16
cdr3_aa: CASSYRGQGADYEQYF
cdr3_nt: TGTGCCAGCAGCTACCGGGGACAGGGGGCGGATTACGAGCAGTACTTC

v_call: TRBV28
j_call: TRBJ1-6
d_call: TRBD1
clone_size: few
cdr3_length: 15
cdr3_aa: CATFGQGATNSPLHF
cdr3_nt: TGTGCCACCTTCGGACAGGGGGCTACTAATTCACCCCTCCACTTT

v_call: TRBV10-3
j_call: TRBJ1-2
d_call: TRBD1
clone_size: -
cdr3_length: 15
cdr3_aa: CAIRGSNRGLPGNTF
cdr3_nt: TGTGCCATCAGAGGATCGAACAGGGGGTTACCTGGAAACACCTTC

v_call: TRBV4-3
j_call: TRBJ1-6
d_call: -
clone_size: many
cdr3_length: 12
cdr3_aa: CASSHLGSPLHF
cdr3_nt: TGCGCCAGCAGCCACTTGGGATCACCCCTCCACTTT

v_call: TRBV15
j_call: TRBJ1-1
d_call: TRBD1
clone_size: -
cdr3_length: 16
cdr3_aa: CATSRGGQGMNTEAFF
cdr3_nt: TGTGCCACCAGCAGAGGAGGACAGGGGATGAACACTGAAGCTTTCTTT